This TCR beta chain was recovered during a study of control samples from healthy donors and cancer patients. Repertoires were generated with immunoSEQ multiplex PCR, while TCRdb's copy carries only in-frame clones and drops some. The top ten hold approximately 3% of the sample, which has 80,000 to 100,000 clones, 80% to 95% seen once. The CDR3 runs to 17 residues. J lost 4 bases, V lost 3 bases, and 11 bases had no gene match. Germline loops: CDR1 MRHNA, CDR2 SNTAGT. The clonotype was recovered from a human donor in good health. The donor label of this sample is uncertain. The sequenced material came from blood. The chain recombines TRBV6-4 with TRBJ2-1, with 8 bases aligning to TRBD2. CDR3 sequence reads: CASSETSQRGIYNEQFF. The DNA of the CDR3 is TGTGCCAGCAGTGAAACATCTCAGCGGGGGATTTACAATGAGCAGTTCTTC.